These T cell receptor beta chains were read from a single sample in a study of kidney transplant recipient with SARS-CoV-2 infection. TCRdb passed the reads through MiXCR, listing each CDR3 protein once. The top ten hold under 9.5% of the sample, which has about 240,000 distinct CDR3 sequences, about 28% seen once. Material: a blood sample, obtained at baseline and on day 111 from a kidney transplant recipient. All receptors derive from a male patient aged 30 to 40 who had COVID-19 and was a kidney transplant recipient. Some T cells could come from the graft donor. Each CDR3 is given with its conserved first and last residue. The order of the fields is J gene, V gene, clone size, D gene, CDR3 protein, CDR3 DNA. D genes are given only for firm matches. Some rows mark clone size as missing; the rest say once, few, many or name a class of expanded clone.

J: TRBJ2-6
V: TRBV7-3
size: many
D: .
CDR3: CASSETVRRLQSRANVLTF
DNA: TGTGCCAGCAGCGAAACAGTCAGACGCTTACAAAGTCGGGCCAACGTCCTGACTTTC

J: TRBJ2-5
V: TRBV3-1
size: many
D: .
CDR3: CASSQDSFKGETQYF
DNA: TGTGCCAGCAGCCAAGACAGTTTTAAAGGGGAGACCCAGTACTTC

J: TRBJ1-2
V: TRBV12-5
size: many
D: .
CDR3: CASGNALLQGKTYGYTF
DNA: TGTGCTAGTGGTAATGCTCTTTTGCAGGGAAAGACCTATGGCTACACCTTC

J: TRBJ1-5
V: TRBV9
size: many
D: .
CDR3: CASSVSPGNNQPQHF
DNA: TGTGCCAGCAGCGTAAGCCCAGGGAACAATCAGCCCCAGCATTTT

J: TRBJ1-3
V: TRBV4-3
size: many
D: .
CDR3: CASSQDSGSAGNTIYF
DNA: TGCGCCAGCAGCCAAGATTCAGGGTCGGCTGGAAACACCATATATTTT

J: TRBJ1-1
V: TRBV12-3/TRBV12-4
size: .
D: TRBD1
CDR3: CASNVGQGMDTEAFF
DNA: TGTGCCAGCAACGTGGGACAGGGGATGGACACTGAAGCTTTCTTT

J: TRBJ2-7
V: TRBV20-1
size: many
D: TRBD2
CDR3: CSARVGDSGSHEQYF
DNA: TGCAGTGCTAGAGTGGGTGATAGCGGGAGCCACGAGCAGTACTTC

J: TRBJ1-4
V: TRBV4-1
size: many
D: .
CDR3: CASSWRAGATNEKLFF
DNA: TGCGCCAGCAGCTGGAGGGCGGGAGCAACTAATGAAAAACTGTTTTTT

J: TRBJ2-7
V: TRBV2
size: many
D: .
CDR3: CASLGGGDYTYEQYF
DNA: TGTGCCAGCCTGGGGGGCGGGGACTACACCTACGAGCAGTACTTC

J: TRBJ2-5
V: TRBV28
size: .
D: .
CDR3: CASGGTLQGGTQYF
DNA: TGTGCCAGCGGCGGGACACTGCAGGGAGGGACCCAGTACTTC

J: TRBJ2-5
V: TRBV7-9
size: few
D: .
CDR3: CASSSQRETQYF
DNA: TGTGCCAGCAGCTCCCAGAGGGAGACCCAGTACTTC

J: TRBJ1-2
V: TRBV4-1
size: many
D: .
CDR3: CASSQDSNNYGYTF
DNA: TGCGCCAGCAGCCAAGATTCGAATAACTATGGCTACACCTTC

J: TRBJ2-2
V: TRBV3-1
size: many
D: .
CDR3: CASSIGCPISGLTGELFF
DNA: TGTGCCAGCAGCATAGGTTGTCCCATTTCAGGCTTGACCGGGGAGCTGTTTTTT

J: TRBJ1-2
V: TRBV7-5
size: many
D: .
CDR3: CISVPEKGIEVGKTYGYTF
DNA: .

J: TRBJ2-1
V: TRBV6-1
size: .
D: .
CDR3: CASRRGNEQFF
DNA: TGTGCCAGCAGGCGCGGTAATGAGCAGTTCTTC

J: TRBJ2-2
V: TRBV24-1
size: many
D: .
CDR3: CATSAAEMNTGELFF
DNA: TGTGCCACCAGTGCGGCGGAGATGAACACCGGGGAGCTGTTTTTT

J: TRBJ1-5
V: TRBV28
size: many
D: .
CDR3: CASSQDVNQPQHF
DNA: TGTGCCAGCAGTCAGGACGTAAATCAGCCCCAGCATTTT

J: TRBJ1-2
V: TRBV3-1
size: many
D: .
CDR3: CASSPIFTLRKTYGYTF
DNA: TGTGCCAGCAGCCCTATATTCACCCTTCGAAAGACCTATGGCTACACCTTC

J: TRBJ1-1
V: TRBV5-4
size: many
D: .
CDR3: CASSLAGTGSAEAFF
DNA: TGTGCCAGCAGCTTGGCCGGAACAGGGAGCGCTGAAGCTTTCTTT

J: TRBJ2-2
V: TRBV19
size: many
D: .
CDR3: CASSRPLVGELFF
DNA: TGTGCCAGTAGCCGCCCCCTGGTCGGGGAGCTGTTTTTT

J: TRBJ2-2
V: TRBV7-9
size: many
D: .
CDR3: CASSLGSGELFF
DNA: TGTGCCAGCAGCTTAGGATCCGGGGAGCTGTTTTTT

J: TRBJ1-2
V: TRBV7-9
size: many
D: .
CDR3: CASSGHPYHGKTYGYTF
DNA: TGTGCCAGCAGCGGCCATCCATACCATGGAAAGACCTATGGCTACACCTTC

J: TRBJ1-2
V: TRBV5-6
size: many
D: .
CDR3: CASRDAGQGFGYGYTF
DNA: TGTGCCAGCAGAGACGCCGGGCAGGGTTTCGGCTATGGCTACACCTTC

J: TRBJ1-2
V: TRBV11-3
size: many
D: .
CDR3: CASSDRYDLGKTYGYTF
DNA: TGTGCCAGCAGCGACAGATACGATCTCGGAAAGACCTATGGCTACACCTTC

J: TRBJ1-1
V: TRBV20-1
size: many
D: .
CDR3: CSAPSLPSGTEAFF
DNA: TGCAGTGCACCCTCACTACCTAGTGGTACTGAAGCTTTCTTT

J: TRBJ2-4
V: TRBV7-6
size: .
D: TRBD2
CDR3: CASSFGTSGSPTFF
DNA: TGTGCCAGCAGCTTCGGGACTAGCGGGAGTCCAACGTTCTTC

J: TRBJ1-1
V: TRBV9
size: many
D: .
CDR3: CASSVAPSDEAFF
DNA: TGTGCCAGCAGCGTAGCCCCTTCGGATGAAGCTTTCTTT

J: TRBJ1-1
V: TRBV10-3
size: many
D: .
CDR3: CAISVERVGTEAFF
DNA: TGTGCCATCAGTGTGGAGAGGGTAGGGACTGAAGCTTTCTTT

J: TRBJ2-3
V: TRBV11-3
size: .
D: TRBD2
CDR3: CASSLRWGLAGVTDTQYF
DNA: TGTGCCAGCAGCTTAAGATGGGGACTAGCGGGGGTAACAGATACGCAGTATTTT

J: TRBJ2-7
V: TRBV20-1
size: many
D: .
CDR3: CSARDLDVYEQYF
DNA: TGCAGTGCTAGAGACCTCGATGTCTACGAGCAGTACTTC

J: TRBJ1-6
V: TRBV2
size: .
D: .
CDR3: CASTRWLPSNSPLHF
DNA: TGTGCCAGCACGCGGTGGTTACCATCTAATTCACCCCTCCACTTT

J: TRBJ2-3
V: TRBV7-9
size: few
D: .
CDR3: CASSFPLSGQTGDTQYF
DNA: TGTGCCAGCAGCTTCCCTTTGAGCGGGCAGACCGGAGATACGCAGTATTTT

J: TRBJ1-6
V: TRBV2
size: many
D: .
CDR3: CASKDRDTNSPLHF
DNA: TGTGCCAGCAAAGACCGGGACACAAATTCACCCCTCCACTTT

J: TRBJ2-1
V: TRBV24-1
size: .
D: .
CDR3: CATSDLQGAYNEQFF
DNA: TGTGCCACCAGTGATCTGCAGGGAGCCTACAATGAGCAGTTCTTC

J: TRBJ2-7
V: TRBV6-5
size: many
D: .
CDR3: CASKHGTVSSYEQYF
DNA: TGTGCCAGCAAGCATGGGACGGTGAGCTCCTACGAGCAGTACTTC